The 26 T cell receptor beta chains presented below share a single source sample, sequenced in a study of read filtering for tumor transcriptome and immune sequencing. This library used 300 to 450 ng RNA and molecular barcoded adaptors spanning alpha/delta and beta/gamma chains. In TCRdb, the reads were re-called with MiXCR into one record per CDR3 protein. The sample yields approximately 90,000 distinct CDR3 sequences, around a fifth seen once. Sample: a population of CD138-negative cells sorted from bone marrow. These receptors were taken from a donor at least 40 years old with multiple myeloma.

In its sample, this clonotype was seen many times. CDR3 region: CASSQQGAAKNIQYF. CDR3 in DNA: TGTGCCAGCTCACAACAGGGGGCAGCCAAAAACATTCAGTACTTC. The chain has TRBV18 and TRBJ2-4; 9 bases fit TRBD1. The CDR3 spans 15 residues. V shed 4 bases, J shed 0 bases, and the junction held 1 base outside the gene matches. Germline lookup yields CDR1 KGHSH and CDR2 LQKENI.

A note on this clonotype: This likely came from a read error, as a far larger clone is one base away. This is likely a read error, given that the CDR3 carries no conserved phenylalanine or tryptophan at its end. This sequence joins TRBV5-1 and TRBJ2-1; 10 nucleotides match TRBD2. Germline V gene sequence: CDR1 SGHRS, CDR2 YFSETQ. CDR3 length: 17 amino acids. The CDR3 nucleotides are TGTGCCAGCAGCTTGGCCCCAGCGGGGGGGCGTTACAATGAGCAGTTCCTC. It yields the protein CASSLAPAGGRYNEQFL.

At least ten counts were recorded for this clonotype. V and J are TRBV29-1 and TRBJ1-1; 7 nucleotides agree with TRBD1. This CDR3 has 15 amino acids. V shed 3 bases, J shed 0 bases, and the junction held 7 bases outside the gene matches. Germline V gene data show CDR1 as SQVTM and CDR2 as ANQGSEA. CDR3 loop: CSVDPQGDVNTEAFF. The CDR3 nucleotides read TGCAGCGTTGATCCTCAGGGGGATGTGAACACTGAAGCTTTCTTT.

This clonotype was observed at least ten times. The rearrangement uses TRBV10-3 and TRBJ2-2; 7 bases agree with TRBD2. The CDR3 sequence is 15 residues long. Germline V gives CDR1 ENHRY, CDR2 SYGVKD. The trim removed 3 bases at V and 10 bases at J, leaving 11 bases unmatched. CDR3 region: CAISDLAVTPAELFF. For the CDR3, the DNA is TGTGCCATCAGTGATCTAGCGGTGACACCGGCGGAGCTGTTTTTT.

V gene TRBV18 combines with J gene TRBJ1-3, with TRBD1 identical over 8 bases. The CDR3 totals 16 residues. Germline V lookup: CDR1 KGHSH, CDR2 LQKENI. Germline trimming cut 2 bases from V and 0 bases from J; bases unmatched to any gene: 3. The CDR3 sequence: CASSPKTGVSGNTIYF. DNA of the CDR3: TGTGCCAGCTCACCAAAGACAGGGGTCTCTGGAAACACCATATATTTT.

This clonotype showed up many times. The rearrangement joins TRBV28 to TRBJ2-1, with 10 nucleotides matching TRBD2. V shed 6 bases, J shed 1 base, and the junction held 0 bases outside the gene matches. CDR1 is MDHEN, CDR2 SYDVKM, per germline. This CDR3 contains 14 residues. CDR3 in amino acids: CASRLAGSYNEQFF. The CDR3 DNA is TGTGCCAGCAGACTAGCGGGGTCCTACAATGAGCAGTTCTTC.

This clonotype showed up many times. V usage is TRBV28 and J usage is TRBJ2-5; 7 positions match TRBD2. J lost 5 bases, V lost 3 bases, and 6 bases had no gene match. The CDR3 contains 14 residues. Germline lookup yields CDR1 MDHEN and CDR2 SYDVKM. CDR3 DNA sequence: TGTGCCAGCAGTTTTTTGGGGGAGGGGGAGACCCAGTACTTC. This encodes CASSFLGEGETQYF.

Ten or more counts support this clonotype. CDR3 nucleotides: TGTGCCAGCAGCCCCTCGTCAAAGTACAATGAGCAGTTCTTC. As protein: CASSPSSKYNEQFF. The chain employs TRBV28 and TRBJ2-1; D remains unclear. Germline V gene lookup returns CDR1 MDHEN and CDR2 SYDVKM. The CDR3 is 14 amino acids. The V end lost 6 bases, the J end lost 4 bases, and 13 bases lay between the germline ends.

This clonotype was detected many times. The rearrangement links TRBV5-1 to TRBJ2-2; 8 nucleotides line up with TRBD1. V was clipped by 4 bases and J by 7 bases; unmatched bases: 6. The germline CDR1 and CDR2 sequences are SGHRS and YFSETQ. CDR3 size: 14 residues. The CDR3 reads CASSMQGALGELFF. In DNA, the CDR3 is TGCGCCAGCAGCATGCAGGGGGCGCTCGGGGAGCTGTTTTTT.

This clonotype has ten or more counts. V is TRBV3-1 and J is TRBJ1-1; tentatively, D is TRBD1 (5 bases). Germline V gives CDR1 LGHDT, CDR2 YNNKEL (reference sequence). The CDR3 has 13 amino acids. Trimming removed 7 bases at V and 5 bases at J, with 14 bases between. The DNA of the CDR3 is TGTGCCAGCACCCTGCGGGGGTGGACTGAAGCTTTCTTT. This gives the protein CASTLRGWTEAFF.

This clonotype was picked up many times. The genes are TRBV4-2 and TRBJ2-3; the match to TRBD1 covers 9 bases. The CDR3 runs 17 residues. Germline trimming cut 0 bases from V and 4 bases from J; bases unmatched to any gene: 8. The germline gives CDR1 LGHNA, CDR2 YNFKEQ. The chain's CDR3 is CASSQDRRDRGADTQYF. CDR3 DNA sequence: TGTGCCAGCAGCCAAGATCGGAGAGACAGGGGGGCAGATACGCAGTATTTT.

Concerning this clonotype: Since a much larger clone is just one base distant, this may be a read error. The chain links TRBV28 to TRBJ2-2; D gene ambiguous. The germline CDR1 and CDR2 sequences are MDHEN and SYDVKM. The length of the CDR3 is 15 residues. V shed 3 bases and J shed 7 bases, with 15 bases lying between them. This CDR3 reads CASSFTSPGIGELFF. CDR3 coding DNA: TGTGCCAGCAGTTTTACCTCCCCTGGGATCGGGGAGCTGTTTTTT.

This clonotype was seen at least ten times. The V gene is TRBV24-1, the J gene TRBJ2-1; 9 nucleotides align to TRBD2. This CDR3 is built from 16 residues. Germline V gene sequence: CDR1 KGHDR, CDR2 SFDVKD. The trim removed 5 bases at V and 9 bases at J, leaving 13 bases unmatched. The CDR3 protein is CATSAVGGGAFGEQFF. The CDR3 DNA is TGTGCCACCAGTGCCGTGGGCGGGGGGGCCTTCGGTGAGCAGTTCTTC.

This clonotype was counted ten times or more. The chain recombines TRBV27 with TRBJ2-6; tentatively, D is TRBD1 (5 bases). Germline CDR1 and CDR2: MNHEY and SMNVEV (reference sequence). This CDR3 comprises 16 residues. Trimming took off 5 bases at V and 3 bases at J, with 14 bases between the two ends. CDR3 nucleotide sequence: TGTGCCAGCAGTCACCCAGGGAAAAATGGGGCCAACGTCCTGACTTTC. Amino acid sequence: CASSHPGKNGANVLTF. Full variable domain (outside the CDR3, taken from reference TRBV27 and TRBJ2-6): EAQVTQNPRYLITVTGKKLTVTCSQNMNHEYMSWYRQDPGLGLRQIYYSMNVEVTDKGDVPEGYKVSRKEKRNFPLILESPSPNQTSLYFCASSHPGKNGANVLTFGAGSRLTVL.

CDR3 sequence: CASSPRDRSTDTQYF. The CDR3 region has the DNA TGTGCCAGCAGCCCGAGGGACAGGAGCACAGATACGCAGTATTTT. The V and J genes are TRBV4-2 and TRBJ2-3, with 8 bases that match TRBD1. This CDR3 spans 15 amino acids. V gave up 4 bases and J gave up 0 bases; unmatched junction bases: 3. Per germline, CDR1 LGHNA and CDR2 YNFKEQ.

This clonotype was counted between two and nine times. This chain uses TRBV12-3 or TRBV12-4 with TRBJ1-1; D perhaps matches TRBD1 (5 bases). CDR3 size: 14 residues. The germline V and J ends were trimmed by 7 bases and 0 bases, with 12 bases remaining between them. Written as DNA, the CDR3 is TGTGCCAGCAAAAAAAAGGGGATGAACACTGAAGCTTTCTTT. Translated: CASKKKGMNTEAFF.

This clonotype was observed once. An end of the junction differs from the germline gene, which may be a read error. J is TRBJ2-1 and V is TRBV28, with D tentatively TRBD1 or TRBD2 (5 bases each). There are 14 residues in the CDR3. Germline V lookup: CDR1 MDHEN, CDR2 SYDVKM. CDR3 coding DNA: TGCGCCAGCAGTTTATCCGCAGGGACCAATGAGCAGCTCTTC. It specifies CASSLSAGTNEQLF.

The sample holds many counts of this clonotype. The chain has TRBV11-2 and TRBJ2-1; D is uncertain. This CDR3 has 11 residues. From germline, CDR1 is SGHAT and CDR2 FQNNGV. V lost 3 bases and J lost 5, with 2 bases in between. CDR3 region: CASSFHNEQFF. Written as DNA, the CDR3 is TGTGCCAGCAGCTTCCACAATGAGCAGTTCTTC.

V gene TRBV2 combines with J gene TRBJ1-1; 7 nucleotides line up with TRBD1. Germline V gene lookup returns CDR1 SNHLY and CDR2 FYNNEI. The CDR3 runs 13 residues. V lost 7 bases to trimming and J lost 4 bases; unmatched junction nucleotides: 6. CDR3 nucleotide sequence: TGTGCCAGCACCCAATCAGGGGGCACTGAAGCTTTCTTT. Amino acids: CASTQSGGTEAFF.

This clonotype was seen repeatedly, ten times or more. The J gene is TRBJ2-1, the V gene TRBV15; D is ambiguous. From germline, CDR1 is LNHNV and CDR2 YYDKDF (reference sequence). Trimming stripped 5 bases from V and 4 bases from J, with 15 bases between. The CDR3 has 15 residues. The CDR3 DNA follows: TGTGCCACCAGCGAGACTCCCTTTTCTTACAATGAGCAGTTCTTC. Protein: CATSETPFSYNEQFF. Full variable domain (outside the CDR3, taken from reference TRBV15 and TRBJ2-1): DAMVIQNPRYQVTQFGKPVTLSCSQTLNHNVMYWYQQKSSQAPKLLFHYYDKDFNNEADTPDNFQSRRPNTSFCFLDIRSPGLGDTAMYLCATSETPFSYNEQFFGPGTRLTVL.

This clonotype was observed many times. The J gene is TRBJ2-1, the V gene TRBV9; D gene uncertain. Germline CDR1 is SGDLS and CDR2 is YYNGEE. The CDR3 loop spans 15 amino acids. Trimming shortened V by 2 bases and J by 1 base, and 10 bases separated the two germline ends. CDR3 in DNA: TGTGCCAGCAGCGTCGAGTGGAATTCCTACAATGAGCAGTTCTTC. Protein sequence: CASSVEWNSYNEQFF.

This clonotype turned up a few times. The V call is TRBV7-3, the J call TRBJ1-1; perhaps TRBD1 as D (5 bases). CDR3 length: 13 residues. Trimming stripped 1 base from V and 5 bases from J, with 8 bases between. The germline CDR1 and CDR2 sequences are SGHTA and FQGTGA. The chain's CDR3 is CASSLIRATEAFF. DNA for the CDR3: TGTGCCAGCAGCTTAATCAGGGCTACTGAAGCTTTCTTT.

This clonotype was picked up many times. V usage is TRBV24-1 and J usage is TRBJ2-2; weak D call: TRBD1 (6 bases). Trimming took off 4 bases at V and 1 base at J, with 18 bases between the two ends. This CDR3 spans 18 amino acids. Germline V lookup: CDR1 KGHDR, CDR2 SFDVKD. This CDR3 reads CATSEVSRGIRNTGELFF. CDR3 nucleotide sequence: TGTGCCACCAGTGAAGTCTCAAGGGGGATCCGGAACACCGGGGAGCTGTTTTTT.

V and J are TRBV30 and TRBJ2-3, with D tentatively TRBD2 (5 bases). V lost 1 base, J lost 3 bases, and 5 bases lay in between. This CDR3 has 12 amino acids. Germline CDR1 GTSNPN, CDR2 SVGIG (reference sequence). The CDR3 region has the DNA TGTGCCTGGAGTGGAGGGACAGATACGCAGTATTTT. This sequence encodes CAWSGGTDTQYF.

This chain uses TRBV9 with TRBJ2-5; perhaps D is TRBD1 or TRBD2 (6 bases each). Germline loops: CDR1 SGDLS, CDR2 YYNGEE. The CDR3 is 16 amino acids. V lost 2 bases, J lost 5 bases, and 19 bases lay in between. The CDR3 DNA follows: TGTGCCAGCAGCGTTTCCCATGGGGGGCCGCGGGAGACCCAGTACTTC. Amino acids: CASSVSHGGPRETQYF.

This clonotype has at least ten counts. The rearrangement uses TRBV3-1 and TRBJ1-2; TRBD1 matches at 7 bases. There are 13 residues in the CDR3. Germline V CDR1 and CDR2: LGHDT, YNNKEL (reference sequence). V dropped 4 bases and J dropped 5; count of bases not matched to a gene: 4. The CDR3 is CASSLGQRYGYTF. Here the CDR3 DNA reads TGTGCCAGCAGCCTGGGACAGCGGTATGGCTACACCTTC. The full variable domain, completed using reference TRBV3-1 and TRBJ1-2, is DTAVSQTPKYLVTQMGNDKSIKCEQNLGHDTMYWYKQDSKKFLKIMFSYNNKELIINETVPNRFSPKSPDKAHLNLHINSLELGDSAVYFCASSLGQRYGYTFGSGTRLTVV.